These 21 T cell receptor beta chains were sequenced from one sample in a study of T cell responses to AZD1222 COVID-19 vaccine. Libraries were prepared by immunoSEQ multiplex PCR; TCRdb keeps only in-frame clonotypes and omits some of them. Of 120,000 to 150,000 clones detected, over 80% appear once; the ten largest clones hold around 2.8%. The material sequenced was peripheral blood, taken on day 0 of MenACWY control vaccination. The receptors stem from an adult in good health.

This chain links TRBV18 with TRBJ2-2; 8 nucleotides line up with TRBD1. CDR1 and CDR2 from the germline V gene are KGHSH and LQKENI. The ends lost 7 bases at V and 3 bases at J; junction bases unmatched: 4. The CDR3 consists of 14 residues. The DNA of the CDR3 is TGTGCCAGCTACACACAGGGGGACACCGGGGAGCTGTTTTTT. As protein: CASYTQGDTGELFF.

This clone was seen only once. The CDR3 DNA is TGTGCCAGCAGCCCCCTGGGACGGAGCTCTGGGGCCAACGTCCTGACTTTC. Protein product: CASSPLGRSSGANVLTF. The V gene is TRBV7-9, the J gene TRBJ2-6; D might be TRBD1 or TRBD2, each matching 5 bases. Germline assignment: CDR1 SEHNR and CDR2 FQNEAQ (reference sequence). The length of the CDR3 is 17 residues. V gave up 5 bases and J gave up 0 bases, with 14 bases separating them.

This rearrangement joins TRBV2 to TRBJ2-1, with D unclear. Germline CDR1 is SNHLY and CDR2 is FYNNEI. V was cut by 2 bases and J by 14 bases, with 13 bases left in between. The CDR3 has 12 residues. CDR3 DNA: TGTGCCAGCAGTGAAATTACCAAGCATAAGTTCTTC. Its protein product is CASSEITKHKFF.

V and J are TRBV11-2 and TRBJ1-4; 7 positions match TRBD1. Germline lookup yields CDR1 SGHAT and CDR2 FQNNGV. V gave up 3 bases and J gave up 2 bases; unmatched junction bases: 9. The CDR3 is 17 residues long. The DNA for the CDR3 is TGTGCCAGCAGCTTCCGACAGGGACGTTGGACTAATGAAAAACTGTTTTTT. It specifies CASSFRQGRWTNEKLFF. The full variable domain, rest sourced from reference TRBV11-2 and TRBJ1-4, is EAGVAQSPRYKIIEKRQSVAFWCNPISGHATLYWYQQILGQGPKLLIQFQNNGVVDDSQLPKDRFSAERLKGVDSTLKIQPAKLEDSAVYLCASSFRQGRWTNEKLFFGSGTQLSVL.

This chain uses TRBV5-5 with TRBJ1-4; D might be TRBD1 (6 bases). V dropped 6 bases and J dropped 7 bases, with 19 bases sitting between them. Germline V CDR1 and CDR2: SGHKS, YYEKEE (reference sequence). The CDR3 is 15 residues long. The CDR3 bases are TGTGCCAGCACCCCGCGGGGGGGCAGGGGTGAAAAACTGTTTTTT. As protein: CASTPRGGRGEKLFF.

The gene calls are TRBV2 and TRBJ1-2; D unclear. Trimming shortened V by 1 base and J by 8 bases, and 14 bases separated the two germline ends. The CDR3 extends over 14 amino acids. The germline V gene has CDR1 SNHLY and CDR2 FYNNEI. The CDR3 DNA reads TGTGCCAGCAGTGAAGAAATGGAAGGATTCGGCTACACCTTC. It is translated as CASSEEMEGFGYTF.

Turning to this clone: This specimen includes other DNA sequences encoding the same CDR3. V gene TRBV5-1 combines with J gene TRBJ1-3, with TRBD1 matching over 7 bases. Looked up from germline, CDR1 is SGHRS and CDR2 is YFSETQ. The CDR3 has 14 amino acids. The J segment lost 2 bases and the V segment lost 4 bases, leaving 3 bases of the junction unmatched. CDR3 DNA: TGCGCCAGCAGCCCCGGGACAGCTGGAAACACCATATATTTT. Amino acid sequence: CASSPGTAGNTIYF.

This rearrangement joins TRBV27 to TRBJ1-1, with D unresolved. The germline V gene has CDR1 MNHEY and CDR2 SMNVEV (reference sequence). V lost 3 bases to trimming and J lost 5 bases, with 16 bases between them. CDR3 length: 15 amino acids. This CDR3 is CASSLPPGRGTEAFF. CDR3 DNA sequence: TGTGCCAGCAGTTTGCCCCCGGGGAGAGGGACTGAAGCTTTCTTT.

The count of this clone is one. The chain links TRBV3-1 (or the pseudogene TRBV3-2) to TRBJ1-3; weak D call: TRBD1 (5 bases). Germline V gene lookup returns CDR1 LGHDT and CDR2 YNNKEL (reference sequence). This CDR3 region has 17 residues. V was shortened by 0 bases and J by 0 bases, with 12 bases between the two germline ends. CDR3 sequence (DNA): TGTGCCAGCAGCCAAGATTTGGCAGGGAGCTCTGGAAACACCATATATTTT. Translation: CASSQDLAGSSGNTIYF.

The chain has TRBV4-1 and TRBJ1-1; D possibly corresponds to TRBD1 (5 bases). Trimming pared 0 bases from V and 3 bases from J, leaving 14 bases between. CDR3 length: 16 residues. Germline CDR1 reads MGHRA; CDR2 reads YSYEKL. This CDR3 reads CASSQEWAAGHTEAFF. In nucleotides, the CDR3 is TGCGCCAGCAGCCAAGAGTGGGCAGCAGGGCACACTGAAGCTTTCTTT.

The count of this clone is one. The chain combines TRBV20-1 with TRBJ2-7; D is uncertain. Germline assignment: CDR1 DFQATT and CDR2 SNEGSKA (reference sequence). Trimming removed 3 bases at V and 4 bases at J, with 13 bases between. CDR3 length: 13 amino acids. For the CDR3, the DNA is TGCAGTGCTAGTATGTCCAGTCTTTACGAGCAGTACTTC. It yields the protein CSASMSSLYEQYF.

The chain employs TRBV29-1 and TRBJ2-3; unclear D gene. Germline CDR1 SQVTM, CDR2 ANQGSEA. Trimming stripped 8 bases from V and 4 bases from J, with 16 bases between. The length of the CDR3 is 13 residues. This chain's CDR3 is CSPYYGFADTQYF. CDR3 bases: TGCAGCCCATACTATGGATTCGCAGATACGCAGTATTTT.

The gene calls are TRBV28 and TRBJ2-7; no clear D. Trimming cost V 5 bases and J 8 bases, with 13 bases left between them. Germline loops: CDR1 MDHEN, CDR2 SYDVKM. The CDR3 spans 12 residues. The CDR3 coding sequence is TGTGCCAGCAGTGTAACTAAGCGTCAGCAGTACTTC. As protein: CASSVTKRQQYF.

The CDR3 reads CASSFTPGGGLYEQYF. For the CDR3, the DNA is TGTGCCAGCAGCTTCACTCCCGGTGGGGGGCTCTACGAGCAGTACTTC. The genes are TRBV27 and TRBJ2-7; either TRBD1 or TRBD2 may fit D (6 bases each). There are 16 residues in the CDR3. Trimming took off 6 bases at V and 3 bases at J, with 21 bases between the two ends. Germline-derived CDR1 and CDR2 are MNHEY and SMNVEV (reference sequence).

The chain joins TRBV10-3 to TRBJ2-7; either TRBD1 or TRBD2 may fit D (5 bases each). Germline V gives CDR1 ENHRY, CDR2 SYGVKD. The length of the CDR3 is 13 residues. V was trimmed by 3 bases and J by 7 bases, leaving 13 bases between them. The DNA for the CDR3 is TGTGCCATCAGTGACGGGACCCCGGGGGAGCAGTACTTC. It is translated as CAISDGTPGEQYF.

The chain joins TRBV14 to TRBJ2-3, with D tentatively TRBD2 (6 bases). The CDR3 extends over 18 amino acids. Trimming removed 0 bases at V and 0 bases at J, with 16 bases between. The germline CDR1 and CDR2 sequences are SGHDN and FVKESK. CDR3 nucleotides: TGTGCCAGCAGCCAAGAGGGTATTAGCGGAACCAGCACAGATACGCAGTATTTT. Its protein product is CASSQEGISGTSTDTQYF.

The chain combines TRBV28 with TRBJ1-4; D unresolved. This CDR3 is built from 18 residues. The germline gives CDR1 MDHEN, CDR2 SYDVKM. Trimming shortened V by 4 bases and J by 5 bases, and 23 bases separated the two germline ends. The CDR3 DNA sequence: TGTGCCAGCAGTTCCCGGGCGGTTCCCATAGTTCGGAATGAAAAACTGTTTTTT. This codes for CASSSRAVPIVRNEKLFF.

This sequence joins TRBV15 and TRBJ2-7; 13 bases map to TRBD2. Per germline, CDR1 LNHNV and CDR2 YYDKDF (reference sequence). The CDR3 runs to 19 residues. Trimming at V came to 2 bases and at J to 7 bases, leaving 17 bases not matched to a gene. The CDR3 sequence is CATSRSSGLAGEVAGEQYF. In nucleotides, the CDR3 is TGTGCCACCAGCAGATCTTCCGGACTAGCGGGAGAGGTGGCCGGGGAGCAGTACTTC.

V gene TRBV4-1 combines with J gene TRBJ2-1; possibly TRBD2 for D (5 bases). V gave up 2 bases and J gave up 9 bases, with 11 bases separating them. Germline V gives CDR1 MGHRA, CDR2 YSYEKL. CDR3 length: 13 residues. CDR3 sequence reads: CASSQLLGAEQFF. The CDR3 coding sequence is TGCGCCAGCAGCCAACTACTAGGCGCTGAGCAGTTCTTC.

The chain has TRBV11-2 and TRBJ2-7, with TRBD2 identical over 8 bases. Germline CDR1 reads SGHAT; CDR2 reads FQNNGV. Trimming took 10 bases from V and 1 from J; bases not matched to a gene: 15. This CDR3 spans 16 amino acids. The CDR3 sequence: CATQTTTGRGSYEQYF. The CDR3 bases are TGTGCCACCCAGACAACTACCGGGAGGGGATCCTACGAGCAGTACTTC.

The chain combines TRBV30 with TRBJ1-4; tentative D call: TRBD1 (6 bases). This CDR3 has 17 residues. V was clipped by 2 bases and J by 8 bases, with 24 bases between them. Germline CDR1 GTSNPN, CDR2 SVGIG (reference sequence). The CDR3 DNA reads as TGTGCCTGGAGTCCCTCTTCCGCGAACAGGGTAGGCGAAAAACTGTTTTTT. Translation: CAWSPSSANRVGEKLFF.